The 2 T cell receptor beta chains given below trace back to one sample, sequenced in a study of low-dose radiotherapy and immunotherapy resistance in tumors. TRAV- and TRBV-specific primers, spanning alpha and beta chains, primed first-strand cDNA. TCRs underwent roughly 19 PCR cycles of amplification with a constant-region primer and V-primer adapter. MiXCR, run by TCRdb on the reads, gives a single entry per CDR3 protein. The sample lists around 18,000 distinct CDR3 sequences, 74% occurring once. These receptors came from a human donor with advanced metastatic prostate, ovarian, gallbladder or colorectal cancer (not recorded which). This table probably holds off-target reads from a library built for another chain.

This clonotype was found a few times. This chain uses TRBV19 with TRBJ1-5; D is possibly TRBD1 (5 bases). The CDR3 contains 17 residues. Germline V lookup: CDR1 LNHDA, CDR2 SQIVND (reference sequence). V lost 1 base and J lost 6, with 19 bases in between. The CDR3, as DNA: TGTGCCAGTAGTATAGCTCTGACAGACGCCCGCCTTCAGCCCCAGCATTTT. Its protein is CASSIALTDARLQPQHF.

This chain connects TRBV29-1 to TRBJ2-1; D remains ambiguous. The CDR3 sequence is 13 residues long. Germline lookup yields CDR1 SQVTM and CDR2 ANQGSEA. V lost 0 bases to trimming and J lost 2 bases, with 5 bases between them. The CDR3 DNA sequence: TGCAGCGTTGAAGAAGGGACCTACAATGAGCAGTTCTTC. Protein: CSVEEGTYNEQFF.